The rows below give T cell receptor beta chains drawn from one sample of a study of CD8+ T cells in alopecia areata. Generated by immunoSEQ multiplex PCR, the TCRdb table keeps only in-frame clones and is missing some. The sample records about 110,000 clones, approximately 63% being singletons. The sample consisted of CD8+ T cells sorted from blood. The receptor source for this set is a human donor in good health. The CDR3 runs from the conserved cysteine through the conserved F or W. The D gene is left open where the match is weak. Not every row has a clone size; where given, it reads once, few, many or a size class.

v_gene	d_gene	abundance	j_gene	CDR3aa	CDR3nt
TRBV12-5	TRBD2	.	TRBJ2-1	CASGLATLAGVHNEQFF	TGTGCTAGTGGTTTGGCCACACTAGCGGGGGTGCACAATGAGCAGTTCTTC
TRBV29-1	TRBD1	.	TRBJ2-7	CSVLNGTGIYEQYF	TGCAGCGTCCTAAACGGGACAGGGATCTACGAGCAGTACTTC
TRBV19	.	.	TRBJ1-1	CASSIGGGMTEAFF	TGTGCCAGTAGCATAGGGGGGGGTATGACTGAAGCTTTCTTT
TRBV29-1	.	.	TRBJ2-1	CSVLTPLQYNEQFF	TGCAGCGTTCTAACACCCCTCCAATACAATGAGCAGTTCTTC
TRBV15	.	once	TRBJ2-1	CATSRDVGISSYNEQFF	TGTGCCACCAGCAGAGATGTCGGGATAAGCTCCTACAATGAGCAGTTCTTC
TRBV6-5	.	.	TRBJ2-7	CASSPGQMSSYEQYF	TGTGCCAGCAGCCCCGGACAGATGAGCTCCTACGAGCAGTACTTC
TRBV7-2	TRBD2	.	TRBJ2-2	CASSPPPSLAGTLRGGLFF	TGTGCCAGCAGCCCCCCTCCCTCGTTAGCGGGGACTTTGAGGGGGGGGCTGTTTTTT
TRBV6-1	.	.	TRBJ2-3	CASSDGSGEADTQYF	TGTGCCAGCAGTGACGGGTCAGGGGAGGCAGATACGCAGTATTTT
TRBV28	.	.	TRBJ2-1	CASSLERVEQFF	TGTGCCAGCAGTTTGGAAAGGGTTGAGCAGTTCTTC
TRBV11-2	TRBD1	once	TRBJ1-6	CASSPGTVGFNSPLHF	TGTGCCAGCAGCCCAGGGACAGTCGGTTTTAATTCACCCCTCCACTTT
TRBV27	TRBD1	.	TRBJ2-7	CASSGTGAPSSYEQYF	TGTGCCAGCAGTGGCACAGGGGCCCCGAGCTCCTACGAGCAGTACTTC
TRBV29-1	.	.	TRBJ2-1	CSVEYGGPSRKNEQFF	TGCAGCGTTGAATATGGGGGGCCTTCCCGAAAGAATGAGCAGTTCTTC
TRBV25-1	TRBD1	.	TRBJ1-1	CASSAVTGGNTEAFF	TGTGCCAGCAGTGCCGTGACAGGGGGCAACACTGAAGCTTTCTTT
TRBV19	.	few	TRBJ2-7	CASSIGSTYEQYF	TGTGCCAGTAGTATAGGCAGCACCTACGAGCAGTACTTC
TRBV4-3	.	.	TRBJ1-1	CASSQDGGYTEAFF	TGCGCCAGCAGCCAAGATGGCGGGTACACTGAAGCTTTCTTT
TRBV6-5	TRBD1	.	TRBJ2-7	CASSYSGQGSYEQYF	TGTGCCAGCAGTTACTCGGGACAGGGCTCCTACGAGCAGTACTTC
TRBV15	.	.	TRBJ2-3	CATGPTDTQYF	TGTGCCACCGGACCAACAGATACGCAGTATTTT
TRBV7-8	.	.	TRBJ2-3	CASSLARALDTQYF	TGTGCCAGCAGCTTAGCCAGGGCTTTGGATACGCAGTATTTT
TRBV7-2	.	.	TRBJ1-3	CASSLLQGSGNTIYF	TGTGCCAGCAGCTTATTACAGGGCTCTGGAAACACCATATATTTT
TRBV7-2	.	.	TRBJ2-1	CASSLAPRRGRGPNNEQFF	TGTGCCAGCAGCTTAGCCCCCCGGCGGGGGCGGGGGCCGAACAATGAGCAGTTCTTC
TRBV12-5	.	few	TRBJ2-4	CASGPPGGTAKNIQYF	TGTGCTAGTGGTCCCCCTGGGGGGACAGCTAAAAACATTCAGTACTTC
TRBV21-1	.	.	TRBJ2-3	CASGVTDTQYF	TGTGCCAGCGGAGTCACAGATACGCAGTATTTT
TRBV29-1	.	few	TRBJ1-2	CSVKNWDSYTF	TGCAGCGTCAAGAACTGGGACAGCTACACCTTC
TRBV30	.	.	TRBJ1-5	CAWSGDSNQPQHF	TGTGCCTGGAGTGGGGACAGCAATCAGCCCCAGCATTTT
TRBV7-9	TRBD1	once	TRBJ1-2	CASAGTGLFNYGYTF	TGTGCCAGCGCGGGGACAGGCCTTTTTAACTATGGCTACACCTTC
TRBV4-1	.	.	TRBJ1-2	CASSQVRLRFDGYTF	TGCGCCAGCAGCCAAGTAAGGTTGAGGTTCGATGGCTACACCTTC
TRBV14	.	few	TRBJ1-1	CASSRYWVGGDTEAFF	TGTGCCAGCAGCCGGTATTGGGTCGGGGGAGACACTGAAGCTTTCTTT
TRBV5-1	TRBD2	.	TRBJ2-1	CASSFPAGGNEQFF	TGCGCCAGCAGCTTCCCAGCGGGGGGCAATGAGCAGTTCTTC
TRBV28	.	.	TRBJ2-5	CASSFGTGTQETQYF	TGTGCCAGCAGTTTCGGTACCGGGACCCAAGAGACCCAGTACTTC
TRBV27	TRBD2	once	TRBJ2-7	CASSLSWTSGVSEQYF	TGTGCCAGCAGTTTAAGTTGGACTAGCGGGGTTAGCGAGCAGTACTTC
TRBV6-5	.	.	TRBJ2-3	CASLGTAADTQYF	TGTGCCAGCTTGGGAACAGCAGCAGATACGCAGTATTTT
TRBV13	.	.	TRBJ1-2	CASSNTDRANYGYTF	TGTGCCAGCAGCAACACAGACAGAGCTAACTATGGCTACACCTTC
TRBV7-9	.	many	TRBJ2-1	CASSRIWDVSNEQFF	TGTGCCAGCAGCCGAATCTGGGACGTATCCAATGAGCAGTTCTTC